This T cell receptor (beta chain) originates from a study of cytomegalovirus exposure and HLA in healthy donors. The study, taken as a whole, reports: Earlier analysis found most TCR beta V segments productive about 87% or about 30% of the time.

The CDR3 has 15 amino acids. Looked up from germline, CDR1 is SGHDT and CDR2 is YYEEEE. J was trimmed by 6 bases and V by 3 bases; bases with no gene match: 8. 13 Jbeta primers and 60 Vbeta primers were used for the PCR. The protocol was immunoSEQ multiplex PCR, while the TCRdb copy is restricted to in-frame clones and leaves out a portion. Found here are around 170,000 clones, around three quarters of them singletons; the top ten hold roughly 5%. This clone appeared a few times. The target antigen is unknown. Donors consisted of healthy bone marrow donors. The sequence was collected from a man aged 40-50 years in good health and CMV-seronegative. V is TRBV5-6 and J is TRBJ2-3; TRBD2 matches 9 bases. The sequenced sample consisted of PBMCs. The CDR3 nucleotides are TGTGCCAGCAGCTCTTTAAGCGGGAGGTTGGATACGCAGTATTTT. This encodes CASSSLSGRLDTQYF. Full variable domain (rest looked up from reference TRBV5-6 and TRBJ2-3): DAGVTQSPTHLIKTRGQQVTLRCSPKSGHDTVSWYQQALGQGPQFIFQYYEEEERQRGNFPDRFSGHQFPNYSSELNVNALLLGDSALYLCASSSLSGRLDTQYFGPGTRLTVL.